The 4 T cell receptor beta chains reported below all come from one sample, sequenced in a study of blood T cell repertoires in COVID-19. The repertoire was sequenced with immunoSEQ multiplex PCR; TCRdb's copy has only in-frame clones and lacks some. The data show 130,000 or so clones, approximately 80% seen once. Sequencing was performed on peripheral blood. All receptors derive from a woman aged 60 to 75 with active or convalescent COVID-19.

This clone came up a few times. The chain joins TRBV30 to TRBJ2-6; D is uncertain. The CDR3 totals 13 residues. Between the trimmed V and J ends, which lost 2 bases and 3 bases, there was a span of 5 bases. The germline gives CDR1 GTSNPN, CDR2 SVGIG (reference sequence). The CDR3 region has the DNA TGTGCCTGGAGTATTCGTGGGGCCAACGTCCTGACTTTC. This codes for CAWSIRGANVLTF.

The rearrangement joins TRBV6-6 to TRBJ1-2; D perhaps matches TRBD1 (5 bases). Germline V gene sequence: CDR1 MNHNY, CDR2 SVGAGI (reference sequence). Between the trimmed V and J ends, which lost 7 bases and 7 bases, there was a span of 13 bases. The CDR3 has 12 residues. The CDR3 sequence is CASTLGGAGYTF. Written as DNA, the CDR3 is TGTGCCAGCACTTTAGGTGGGGCTGGCTACACCTTC.

The chain joins TRBV6-5 to TRBJ2-5, with 10 bases identical to TRBD2. Germline V gene lookup returns CDR1 MNHEY and CDR2 SVGAGI. Trimming removed 5 bases from V and 2 bases from J; junction bases left unmatched: 2. The CDR3 totals 14 residues. In DNA, the CDR3 is TGTGCCAGCAGTCCGACTAGCGGGCAAGAGACCCAGTACTTC. Encoded protein: CASSPTSGQETQYF.

The gene calls are TRBV10-3 and TRBJ2-3, with 8 bases matching TRBD2. The CDR3 runs 13 residues. The V gene's germline CDR1 is ENHRY and CDR2 SYGVKD. The V gene end was trimmed by 11 bases and the J gene end by 1 base; junction bases not matched to a gene: 5. The CDR3 DNA reads TGTGCCGGCCAAGCGGGGGGCACAGATACGCAGTATTTT. The encoded protein is CAGQAGGTDTQYF.